This T cell receptor beta chain is from a study of shared clonotypes between healthy human individuals. Study in general: Used for every donor were three CD4 naive, three CD4 memory, two CD8 naive and one CD8 memory plate.

CD45RO-negative CD8 cells positively selected for CCR7 made up the naive population, which excluded terminally differentiated effector memory CD45RA+ cells. The CDR3 spans 15 residues. Germline CDR1 and CDR2: SNHLY and FYNNEI. V shed 3 bases and J shed 4 bases, with 16 bases lying between them. Under the authors' procedure: Junction-only sequences without quality scores were provided by ImmunoSEQ, so filtering was different. Produced via immunoSEQ multiplex PCR; TCRdb's table is partial and in-frame only. That table gives V, J and clone size, and the DNA gave D and trimming. In the table there are 550,000 to 750,000 clones, about 90% of which are singletons. On this clone itself: Its specificity is not known.

Overall study results and limits: The sharing of 5% to 6.5% of naive CD4 clonotypes was seen across several donors. Rarefaction showed that sequencing of sorted subsets was incomplete (despite large depth).

The chain is built from TRBV2 and TRBJ2-7; possibly TRBD1 for D (7 bases). This TCR came from a young man in good health. The material sequenced was naive CD8+ T cells sorted from blood. The CDR3 nucleotides read TGTGCCAGCAGTGATGGAGGGGACAGACCATACGAGCAGTACTTC. This translates into CASSDGGDRPYEQYF.